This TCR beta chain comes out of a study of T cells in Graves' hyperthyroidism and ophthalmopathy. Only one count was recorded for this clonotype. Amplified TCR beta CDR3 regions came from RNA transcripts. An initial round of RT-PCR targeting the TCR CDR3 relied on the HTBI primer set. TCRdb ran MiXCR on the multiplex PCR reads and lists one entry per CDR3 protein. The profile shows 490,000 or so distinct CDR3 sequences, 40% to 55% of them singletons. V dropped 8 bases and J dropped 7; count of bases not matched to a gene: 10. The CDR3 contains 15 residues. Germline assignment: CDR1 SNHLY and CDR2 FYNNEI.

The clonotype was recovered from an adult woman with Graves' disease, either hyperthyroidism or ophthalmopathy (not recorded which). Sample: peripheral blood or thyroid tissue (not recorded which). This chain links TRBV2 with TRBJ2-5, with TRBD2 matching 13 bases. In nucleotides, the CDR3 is TGTGCCAGCGGACAGGGACTAGCGGGATCGGGGACCCAGTACTTC. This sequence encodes CASGQGLAGSGTQYF.